The entry below describes one T cell receptor beta chain. This table comes from immunoSEQ multiplex PCR, and its TCRdb copy is limited to in-frame clones, with some not included. The sample holds around 16,000 clones; 65% to 80% are singletons and the top ten take around 1.9%. The time point was: cycle 4 day 1 (C4D1), after more than 5 weeks of nivolumab. Every patient relapsed after autologous stem cell transplantation, and brentuximab vedotin exposure varied. The CD4+ T cells used were purified from thawed PBMCs through magnetic negative selection. V lost 2 bases and J 11 bases, leaving 12 bases between the germline ends. Germline loops: CDR1 SEHNR, CDR2 FQNEAQ (reference sequence). The CDR3 is 12 residues long. This sample stems from a study of PD-1 blockade in classical Hodgkin lymphoma. In the study overall: The study gave patients nivolumab 3 mg/kg intravenously every 2 weeks.

The source of this sequence is a human donor with classical Hodgkin lymphoma. J is TRBJ1-1 and V is TRBV7-9; D might be TRBD1 (5 bases). Sequencing used CD4+ T cells from blood, obtained before the fourth cycle of nivolumab. CDR3 protein: CASSLLPGGAFF. The CDR3 region has the DNA TGTGCCAGCAGCTTATTGCCCGGGGGGGCTTTCTTT.